The clone carrying this T cell receptor beta chain was seen more than once but under ten times. Its antigen is not identified. This sample was included in a study of glioma-infiltrating T cells after dendritic cell vaccination. Broader study findings: Complete blood and tumor specimen sets were limited to few patients.

The repertoire was sequenced with immunoSEQ multiplex PCR; TCRdb's copy has only in-frame clones and lacks some. The sample shows more than 95,000 clones, roughly four fifths of them seen only once. This TCR was recovered from a human donor with glioblastoma. Sequencing used blood, obtained before dendritic cell vaccination.

CDR3 amino acids: CASSYDLGQGAIGAFF. The CDR3 region has the DNA TGTGCCAGCAGCTATGACCTGGGACAGGGGGCGATCGGAGCTTTCTTT. The V and J genes are TRBV7-2 and TRBJ1-1; 12 nucleotides match TRBD1. Unmatched junction bases numbered 13, after V lost 4 bases and J lost 10 bases. Germline V gives CDR1 SGHTA, CDR2 FQGNSA. The CDR3 covers 16 residues.